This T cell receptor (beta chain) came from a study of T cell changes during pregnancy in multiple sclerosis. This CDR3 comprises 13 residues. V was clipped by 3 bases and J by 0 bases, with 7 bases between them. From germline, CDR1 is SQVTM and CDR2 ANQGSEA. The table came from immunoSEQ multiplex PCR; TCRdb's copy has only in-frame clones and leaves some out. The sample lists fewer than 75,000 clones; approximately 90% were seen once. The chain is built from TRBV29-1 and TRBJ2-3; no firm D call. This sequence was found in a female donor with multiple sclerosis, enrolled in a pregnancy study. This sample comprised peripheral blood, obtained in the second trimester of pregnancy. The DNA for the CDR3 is TGCAGCGTTGAGCACAGTAGCACAGATACGCAGTATTTT. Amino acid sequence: CSVEHSSTDTQYF.